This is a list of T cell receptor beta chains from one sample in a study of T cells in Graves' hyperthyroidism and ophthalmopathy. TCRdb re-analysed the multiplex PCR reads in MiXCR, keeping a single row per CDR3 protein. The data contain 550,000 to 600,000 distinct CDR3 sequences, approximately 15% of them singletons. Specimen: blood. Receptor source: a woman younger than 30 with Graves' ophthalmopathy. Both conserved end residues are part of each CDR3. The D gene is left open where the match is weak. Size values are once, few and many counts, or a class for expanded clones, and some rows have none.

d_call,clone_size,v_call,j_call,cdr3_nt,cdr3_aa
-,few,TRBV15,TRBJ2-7,TGTGCCACCAGCAGAGTTAAACAGGGAGTTTCCTACGAGCAGTACTTC,CATSRVKQGVSYEQYF
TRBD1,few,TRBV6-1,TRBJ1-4,TGTGCCGGCGGATATGGGACAGGGGAGAAAAAACTGTTTTTT,CAGGYGTGEKKLFF
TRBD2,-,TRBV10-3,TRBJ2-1,TGTGCCATCAGTGAGCCCTTAACCGGGACTAGCGGGAGTATCCAGTTCTTC,CAISEPLTGTSGSIQFF
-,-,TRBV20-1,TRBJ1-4,TGCAGTGCTACTGAATCTGTGGTGTATGAAAAACTGTTTTTT,CSATESVVYEKLFF
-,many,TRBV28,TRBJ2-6,TGTGCCAGCAGTTTCGGTTTGTATTTTAACTCTGGGGCCAACGTCCTGACTTTC,CASSFGLYFNSGANVLTF
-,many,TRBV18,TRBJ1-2,TGTGCCAGCTCATACAACAGGGATGGCTACACCTTC,CASSYNRDGYTF
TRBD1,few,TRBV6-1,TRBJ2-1,TGTGCCAGCACTCAGGGGGCTGAGCAGTTCTTC,CASTQGAEQFF
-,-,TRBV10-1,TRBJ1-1,TGCGCCAGCAGTGAGTGGACAGAAGAGAACACTGAAGCTTTCTTT,CASSEWTEENTEAFF
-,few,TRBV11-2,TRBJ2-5,TGTGCCAGCAGCTTAGGGGATCGGGGTCAGTACTTC,CASSLGDRGQYF
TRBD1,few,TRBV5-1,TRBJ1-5,TGCGCCAGCAGCCCGGACAGGGCAGGCAATCAGCCCCAGCATTTT,CASSPDRAGNQPQHF
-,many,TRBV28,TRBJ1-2,TGTGCCAGCAGTTTATATTCCGAGGGTGGAGGCCTCTATGGCTACACCTTC,CASSLYSEGGGLYGYTF
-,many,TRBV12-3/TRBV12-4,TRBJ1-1,TGTGCCAGCAGTATACAGCAGAACACTGAAGCTTTCTTT,CASSIQQNTEAFF
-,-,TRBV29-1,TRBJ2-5,TGCAGCGGTCGAAGTTCGGGAGAGACCCAGTACTTC,CSGRSSGETQYF
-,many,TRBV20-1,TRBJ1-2,TGCAGTGCTAGAGATAGCAGGGCCCCCTATGGCTACACCTTC,CSARDSRAPYGYTF
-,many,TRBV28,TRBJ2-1,TGTGCCAGCAGTAGCCCCTCGGGAGTGGGGACTTGGTATGAGCAGTTCTTC,CASSSPSGVGTWYEQFF
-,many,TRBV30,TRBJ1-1,TGTGCCTGGAGCCTAACTTACGAAGCTTTCTTT,CAWSLTYEAFF
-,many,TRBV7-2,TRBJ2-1,TGTGCCAGCAGCTTAGTCCTGATGGCTTACAATGAGCAGTTCTTC,CASSLVLMAYNEQFF
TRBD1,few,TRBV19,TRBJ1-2,TGTGCCAGTAGTATTTCCTGGACAGGGTGGAATGGCTACACCTTC,CASSISWTGWNGYTF
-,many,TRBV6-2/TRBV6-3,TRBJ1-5,TGTGCCAGCAGTACCCAGGAGGGTCAGCCCCAGCATTTT,CASSTQEGQPQHF
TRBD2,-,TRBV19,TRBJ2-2,TGTGCCAGTAGTGGTTCTAGCGGAGGAGTTACCGGGGAGCTGTTTTTT,CASSGSSGGVTGELFF